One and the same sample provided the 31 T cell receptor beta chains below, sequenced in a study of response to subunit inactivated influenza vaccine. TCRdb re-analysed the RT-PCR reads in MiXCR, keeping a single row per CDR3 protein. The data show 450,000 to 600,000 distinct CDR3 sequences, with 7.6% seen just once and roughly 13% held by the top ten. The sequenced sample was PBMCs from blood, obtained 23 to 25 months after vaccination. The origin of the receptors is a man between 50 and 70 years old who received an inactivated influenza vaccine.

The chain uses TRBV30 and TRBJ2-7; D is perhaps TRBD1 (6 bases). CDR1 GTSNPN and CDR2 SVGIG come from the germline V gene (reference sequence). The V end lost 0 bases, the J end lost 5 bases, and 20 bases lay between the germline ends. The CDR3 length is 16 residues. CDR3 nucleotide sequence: TGTGCCTGGAGTGTACGGGACACCCGAGTTTGGAACGAGCAGTACTTC. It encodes CAWSVRDTRVWNEQYF.

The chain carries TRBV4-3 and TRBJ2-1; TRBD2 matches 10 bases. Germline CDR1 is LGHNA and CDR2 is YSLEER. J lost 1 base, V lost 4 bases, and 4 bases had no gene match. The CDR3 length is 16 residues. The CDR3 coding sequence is TGCGCCAGCAGCCGTCTAGCGGGAGAGTCCTACAATGAGCAGTTCTTC. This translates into CASSRLAGESYNEQFF.

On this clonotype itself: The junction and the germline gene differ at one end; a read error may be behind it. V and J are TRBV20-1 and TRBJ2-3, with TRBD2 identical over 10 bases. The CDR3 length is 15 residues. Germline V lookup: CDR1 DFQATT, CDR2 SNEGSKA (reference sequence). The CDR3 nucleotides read TGCTGTGCTAGAGCCGGGACTAGCGCCACAGATACGCAGTATTTT. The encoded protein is CCARAGTSATDTQYF.

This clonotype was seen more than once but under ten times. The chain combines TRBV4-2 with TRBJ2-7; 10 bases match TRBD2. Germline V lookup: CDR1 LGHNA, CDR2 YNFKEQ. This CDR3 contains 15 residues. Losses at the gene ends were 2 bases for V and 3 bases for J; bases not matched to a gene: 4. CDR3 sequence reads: CASSQLAGEFYEQYF. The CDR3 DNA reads TGTGCCAGCAGCCAACTAGCGGGGGAATTCTACGAGCAGTACTTC.

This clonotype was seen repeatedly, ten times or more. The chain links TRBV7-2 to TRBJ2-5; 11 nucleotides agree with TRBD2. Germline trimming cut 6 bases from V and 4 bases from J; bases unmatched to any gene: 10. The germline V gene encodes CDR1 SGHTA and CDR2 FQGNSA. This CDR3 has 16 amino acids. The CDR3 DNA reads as TGTGCCAGCAGTAATAGCGGGAGGGCCGGGCGAGAGACCCAGTACTTC. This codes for CASSNSGRAGRETQYF.

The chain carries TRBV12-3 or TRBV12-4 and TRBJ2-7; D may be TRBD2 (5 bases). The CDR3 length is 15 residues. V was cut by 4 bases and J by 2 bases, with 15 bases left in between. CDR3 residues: CASSSPGLVAYEQYF. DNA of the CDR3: TGTGCCAGCAGTTCCCCTGGACTGGTGGCCTACGAGCAGTACTTC.

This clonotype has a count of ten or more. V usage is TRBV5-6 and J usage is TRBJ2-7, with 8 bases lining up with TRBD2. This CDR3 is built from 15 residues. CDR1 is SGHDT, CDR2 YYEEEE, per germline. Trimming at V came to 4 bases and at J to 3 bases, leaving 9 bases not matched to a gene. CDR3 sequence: CASSLSGEGYYEQYF. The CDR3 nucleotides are TGTGCCAGCAGCCTTAGCGGGGAGGGATACTACGAGCAGTACTTC. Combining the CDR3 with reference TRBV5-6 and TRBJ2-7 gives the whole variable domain DAGVTQSPTHLIKTRGQQVTLRCSPKSGHDTVSWYQQALGQGPQFIFQYYEEEERQRGNFPDRFSGHQFPNYSSELNVNALLLGDSALYLCASSLSGEGYYEQYFGPGTRLTVT.

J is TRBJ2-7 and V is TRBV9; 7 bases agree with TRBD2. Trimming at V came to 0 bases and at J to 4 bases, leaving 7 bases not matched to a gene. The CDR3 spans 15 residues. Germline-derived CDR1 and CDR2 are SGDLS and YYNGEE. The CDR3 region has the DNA TGTGCCAGCAGCGTAGCGGCTAGCGGAGTTTACGAGCAGTACTTC. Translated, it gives CASSVAASGVYEQYF.

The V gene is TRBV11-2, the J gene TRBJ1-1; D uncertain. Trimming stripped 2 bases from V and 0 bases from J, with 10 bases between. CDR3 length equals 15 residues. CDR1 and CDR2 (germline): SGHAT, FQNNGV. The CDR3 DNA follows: TGTGCCAGCAGCTTAAGTGCGAATATGAACACTGAAGCTTTCTTT. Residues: CASSLSANMNTEAFF.

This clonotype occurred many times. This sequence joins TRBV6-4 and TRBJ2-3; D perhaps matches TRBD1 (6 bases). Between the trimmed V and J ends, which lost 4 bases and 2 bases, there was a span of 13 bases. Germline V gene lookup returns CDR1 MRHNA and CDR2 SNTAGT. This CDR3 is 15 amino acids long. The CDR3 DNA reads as TGTGCCAGCAGTGCAACAGGGACCAACACAGATACGCAGTATTTT. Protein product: CASSATGTNTDTQYF.

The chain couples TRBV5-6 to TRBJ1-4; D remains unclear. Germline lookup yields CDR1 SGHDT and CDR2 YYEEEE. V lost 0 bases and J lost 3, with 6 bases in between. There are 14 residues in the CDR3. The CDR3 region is CASSLVGANEKLFF. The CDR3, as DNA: TGTGCCAGCAGCTTGGTTGGAGCTAATGAAAAACTGTTTTTT. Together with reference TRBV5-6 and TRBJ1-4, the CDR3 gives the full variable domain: DAGVTQSPTHLIKTRGQQVTLRCSPKSGHDTVSWYQQALGQGPQFIFQYYEEEERQRGNFPDRFSGHQFPNYSSELNVNALLLGDSALYLCASSLVGANEKLFFGSGTQLSVL.

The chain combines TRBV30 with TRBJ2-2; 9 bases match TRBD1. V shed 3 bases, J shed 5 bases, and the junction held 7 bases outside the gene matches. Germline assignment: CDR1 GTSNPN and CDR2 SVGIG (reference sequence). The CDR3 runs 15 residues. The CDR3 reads CAWRGGTGLTGELFF. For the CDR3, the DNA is TGTGCCTGGAGGGGAGGGACAGGGCTGACCGGGGAGCTGTTTTTT.

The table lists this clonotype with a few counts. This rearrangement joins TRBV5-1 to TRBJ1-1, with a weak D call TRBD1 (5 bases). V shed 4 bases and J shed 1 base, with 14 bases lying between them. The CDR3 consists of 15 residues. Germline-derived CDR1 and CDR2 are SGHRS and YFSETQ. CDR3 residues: CASSPSGYSNTEAFF. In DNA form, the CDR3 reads TGCGCCAGCAGCCCGTCAGGGTACTCGAACACTGAAGCTTTCTTT. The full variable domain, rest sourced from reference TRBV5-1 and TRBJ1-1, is KAGVTQTPRYLIKTRGQQVTLSCSPISGHRSVSWYQQTPGQGLQFLFEYFSETQRNKGNFPGRFSGRQFSNSRSEMNVSTLELGDSALYLCASSPSGYSNTEAFFGQGTRLTVV.

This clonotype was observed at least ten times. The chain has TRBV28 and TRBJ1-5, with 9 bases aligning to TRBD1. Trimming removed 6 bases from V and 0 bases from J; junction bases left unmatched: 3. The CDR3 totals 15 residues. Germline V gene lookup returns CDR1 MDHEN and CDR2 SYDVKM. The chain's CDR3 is CASSTGQGSNQPQHF. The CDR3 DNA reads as TGTGCCAGCAGCACGGGACAGGGTAGCAATCAGCCCCAGCATTTT.

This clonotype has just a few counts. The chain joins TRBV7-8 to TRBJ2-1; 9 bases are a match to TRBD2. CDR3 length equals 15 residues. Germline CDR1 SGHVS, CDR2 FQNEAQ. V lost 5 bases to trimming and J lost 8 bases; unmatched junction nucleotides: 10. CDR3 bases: TGTGCCAGCAGCCACGTGCGGGGGGGCTCCGATGAGCAGTTCTTC. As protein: CASSHVRGGSDEQFF.

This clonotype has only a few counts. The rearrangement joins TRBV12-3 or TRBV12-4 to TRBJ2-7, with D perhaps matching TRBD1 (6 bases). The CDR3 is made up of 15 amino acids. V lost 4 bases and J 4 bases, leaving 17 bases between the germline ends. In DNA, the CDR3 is TGTGCCAGCAGTTCGTACAGGGAAGCGGTGTACGAGCAGTACTTC. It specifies CASSSYREAVYEQYF.

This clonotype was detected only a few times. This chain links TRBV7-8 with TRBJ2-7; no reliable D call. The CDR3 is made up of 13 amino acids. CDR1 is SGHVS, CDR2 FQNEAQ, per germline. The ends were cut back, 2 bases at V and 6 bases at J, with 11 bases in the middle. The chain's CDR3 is CASSLTWAGEQYF. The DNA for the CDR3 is TGTGCCAGCAGCTTAACCTGGGCTGGCGAGCAGTACTTC. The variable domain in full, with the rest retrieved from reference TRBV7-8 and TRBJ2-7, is GAGVSQSPRYKVAKRGQDVALRCDPISGHVSLFWYQQALGQGPEFLTYFQNEAQLDKSGLPSDRFFAERPEGSVSTLKIQRTQQEDSAVYLCASSLTWAGEQYFGPGTRLTVT.

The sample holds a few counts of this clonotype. The CDR3 sequence is CSAPGLAGGLSTDTQYF. The CDR3 coding sequence is TGCAGTGCCCCGGGACTAGCGGGGGGCCTAAGCACAGATACGCAGTATTTT. The chain joins TRBV20-1 to TRBJ2-3; 15 bases are shared with TRBD2. Looked up from germline, CDR1 is DFQATT and CDR2 is SNEGSKA (reference sequence). This CDR3 is 17 amino acids long. Germline trimming cut 6 bases from V and 0 bases from J; bases unmatched to any gene: 7.

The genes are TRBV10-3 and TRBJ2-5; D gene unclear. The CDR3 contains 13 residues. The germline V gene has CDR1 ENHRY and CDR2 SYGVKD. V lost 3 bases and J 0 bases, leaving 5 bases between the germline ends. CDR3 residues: CAISEYNQETQYF. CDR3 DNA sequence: TGTGCCATCAGTGAATACAACCAAGAGACCCAGTACTTC.

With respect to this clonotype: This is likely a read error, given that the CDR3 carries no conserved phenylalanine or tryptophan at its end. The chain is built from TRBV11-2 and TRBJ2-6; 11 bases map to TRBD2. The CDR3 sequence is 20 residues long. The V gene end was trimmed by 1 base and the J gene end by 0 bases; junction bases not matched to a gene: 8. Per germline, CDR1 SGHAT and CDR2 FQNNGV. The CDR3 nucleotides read TGTGCCAGCAGCTTAGTTGGGACTAGCGGTCCGGCCTCTGGGGCCAACGTCCTGACTTCC. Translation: CASSLVGTSGPASGANVLTS.

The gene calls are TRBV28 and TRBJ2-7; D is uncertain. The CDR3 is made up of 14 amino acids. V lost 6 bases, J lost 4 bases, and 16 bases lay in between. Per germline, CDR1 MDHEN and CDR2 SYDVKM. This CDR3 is CASSPDRVRYEQYF. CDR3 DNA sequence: TGTGCCAGCAGCCCGGACCGGGTAAGGTACGAGCAGTACTTC.

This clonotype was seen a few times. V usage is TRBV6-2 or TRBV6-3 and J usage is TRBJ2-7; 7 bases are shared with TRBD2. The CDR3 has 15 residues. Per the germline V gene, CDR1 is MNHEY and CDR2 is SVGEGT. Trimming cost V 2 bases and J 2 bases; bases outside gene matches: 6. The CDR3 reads CASSYRSGTTYEQYF. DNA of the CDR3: TGTGCCAGCAGTTACAGGAGCGGGACCACCTACGAGCAGTACTTC.

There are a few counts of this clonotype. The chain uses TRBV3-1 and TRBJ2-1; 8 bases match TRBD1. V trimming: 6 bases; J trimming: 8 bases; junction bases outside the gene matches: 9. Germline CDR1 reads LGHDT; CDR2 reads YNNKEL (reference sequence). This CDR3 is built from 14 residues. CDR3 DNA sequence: TGTGCCAGCAGTCCCTGGGCAGGGGGCTATGAGCAGTTCTTC. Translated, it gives CASSPWAGGYEQFF.

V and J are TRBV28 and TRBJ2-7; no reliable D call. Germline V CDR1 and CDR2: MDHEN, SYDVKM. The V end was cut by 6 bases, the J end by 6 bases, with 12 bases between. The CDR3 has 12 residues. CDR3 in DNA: TGTGCCAGCAGCTCCCTCCCTAGCGAGCAGTACTTC. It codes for CASSSLPSEQYF.

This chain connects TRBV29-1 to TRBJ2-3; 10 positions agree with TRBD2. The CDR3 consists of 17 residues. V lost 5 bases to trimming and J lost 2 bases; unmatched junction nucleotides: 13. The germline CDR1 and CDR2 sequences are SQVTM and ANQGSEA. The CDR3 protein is CSVLALSGGGFTDTQYF. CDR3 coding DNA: TGCAGCGTTTTGGCCTTAAGCGGGGGGGGATTCACAGATACGCAGTATTTT.

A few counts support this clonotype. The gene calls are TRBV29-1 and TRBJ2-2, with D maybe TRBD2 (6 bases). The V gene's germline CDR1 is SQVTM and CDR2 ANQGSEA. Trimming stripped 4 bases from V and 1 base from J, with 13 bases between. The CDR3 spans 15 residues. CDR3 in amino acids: CSVVQSGVNTGELFF. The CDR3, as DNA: TGCAGCGTTGTGCAGTCGGGGGTGAACACCGGGGAGCTGTTTTTT.

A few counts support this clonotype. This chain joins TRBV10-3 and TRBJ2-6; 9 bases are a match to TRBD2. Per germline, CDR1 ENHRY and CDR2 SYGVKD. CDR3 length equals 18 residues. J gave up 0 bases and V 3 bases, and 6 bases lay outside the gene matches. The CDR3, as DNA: TGTGCCATCAGTGACCAAGGGACTAGCCCCTCTGGGGCCAACGTCCTGACTTTC. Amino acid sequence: CAISDQGTSPSGANVLTF.

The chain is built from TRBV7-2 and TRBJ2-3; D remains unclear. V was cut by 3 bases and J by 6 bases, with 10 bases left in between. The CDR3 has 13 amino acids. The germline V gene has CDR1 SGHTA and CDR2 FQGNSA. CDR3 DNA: TGTGCCAGCAGCTTCGGTGATGGGGATACGCAGTATTTT. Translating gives CASSFGDGDTQYF. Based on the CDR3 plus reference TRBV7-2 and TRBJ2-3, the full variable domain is GAGVSQSPSNKVTEKGKDVELRCDPISGHTALYWYRQSLGQGLEFLIYFQGNSAPDKSGLPSDRFSAERTGGSVSTLTIQRTQQEDSAVYLCASSFGDGDTQYFGPGTRLTVL.

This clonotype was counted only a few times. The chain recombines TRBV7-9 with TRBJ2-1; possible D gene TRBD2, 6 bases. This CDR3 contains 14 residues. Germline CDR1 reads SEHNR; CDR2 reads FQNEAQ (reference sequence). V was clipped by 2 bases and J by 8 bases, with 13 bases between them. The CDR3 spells CASSLMGLFDEQFF. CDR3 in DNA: TGTGCCAGCAGCTTAATGGGACTTTTCGATGAGCAGTTCTTC.

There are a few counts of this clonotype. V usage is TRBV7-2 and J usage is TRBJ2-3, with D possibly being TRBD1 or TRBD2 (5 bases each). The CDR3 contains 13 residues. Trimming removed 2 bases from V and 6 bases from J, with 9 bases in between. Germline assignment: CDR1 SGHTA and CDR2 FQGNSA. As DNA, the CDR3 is TGTGCCAGCAGCTTAATTGGGGGTGATACGCAGTATTTT. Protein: CASSLIGGDTQYF.

CDR3 sequence: CASSLRRDRVGAEAFF. The CDR3 DNA sequence: TGTGCCAGCAGCCTACGTCGGGACAGGGTGGGAGCTGAAGCTTTCTTT. V gene TRBV7-2 combines with J gene TRBJ1-1, with 9 bases matching TRBD1. The V segment lost 5 bases and the J segment 6 bases; nucleotides outside the gene matches: 13. Per germline, CDR1 SGHTA and CDR2 FQGNSA. The CDR3 consists of 16 residues.